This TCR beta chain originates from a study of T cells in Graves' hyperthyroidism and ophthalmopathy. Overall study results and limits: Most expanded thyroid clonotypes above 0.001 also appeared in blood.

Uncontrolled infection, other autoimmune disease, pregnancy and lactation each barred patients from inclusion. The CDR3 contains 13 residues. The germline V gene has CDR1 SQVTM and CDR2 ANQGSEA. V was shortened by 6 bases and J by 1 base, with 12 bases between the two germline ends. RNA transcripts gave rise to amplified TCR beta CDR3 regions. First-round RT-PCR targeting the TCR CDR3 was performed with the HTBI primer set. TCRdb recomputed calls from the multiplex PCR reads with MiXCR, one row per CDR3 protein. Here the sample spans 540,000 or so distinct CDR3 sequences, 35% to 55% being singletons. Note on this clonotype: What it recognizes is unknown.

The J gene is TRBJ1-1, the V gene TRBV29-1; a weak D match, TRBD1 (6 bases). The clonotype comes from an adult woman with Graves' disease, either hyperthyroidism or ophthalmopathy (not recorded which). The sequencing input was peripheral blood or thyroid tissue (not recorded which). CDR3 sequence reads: CSVDGQQNTEAFF. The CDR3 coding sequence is TGCAGCGTGGATGGACAGCAGAACACTGAAGCTTTCTTT.